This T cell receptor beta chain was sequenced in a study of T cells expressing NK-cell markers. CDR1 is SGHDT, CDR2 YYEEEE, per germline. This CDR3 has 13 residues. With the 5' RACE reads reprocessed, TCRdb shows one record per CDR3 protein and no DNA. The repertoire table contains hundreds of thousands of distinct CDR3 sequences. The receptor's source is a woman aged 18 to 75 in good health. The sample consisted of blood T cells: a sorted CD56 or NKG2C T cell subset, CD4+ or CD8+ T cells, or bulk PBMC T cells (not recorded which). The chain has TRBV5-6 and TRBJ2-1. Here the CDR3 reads CASSFTFYNEQFF.